The 11 T cell receptor beta chains listed next were all sequenced from one sample in a study of neoadjuvant anti-PD-1 for oral cavity cancer (TCRdb year 2021). The method behind the library was the immunoSEQ multiplex PCR assay. TCRdb stores this immuneACCESS table with in-frame sequences only. Part of the clones is absent; in the studies checked, under half of the shortfall reflects unresolved V genes, and no reason is known for the rest. The sample yields 10,000 to 15,000 clones; around 66% were counted once. The ten largest clonotypes hold 3% of the sample. This sample's time point label indicates: after neoadjuvant nivolumab, at surgical resection. The sample here was PBMCs, taken after nivolumab (anti-PD-1) treatment. The receptor set was obtained from a person aged 35 to 85 with oral cavity squamous cell carcinoma.

The J gene is TRBJ2-7, the V gene TRBV7-2; 9 bases match TRBD2. The CDR3 consists of 16 residues. Germline loops: CDR1 SGHTA, CDR2 FQGNSA. Unmatched junction bases numbered 8, after V lost 0 bases and J lost 5 bases. The CDR3 protein is CASSLAASGTLHEQYF. The CDR3 nucleotides are TGTGCCAGCAGCTTAGCGGCTAGCGGGACCTTACACGAGCAGTACTTC.

The V and J genes are TRBV5-1 and TRBJ2-6, with 11 nucleotides matching TRBD2. Trimming cost V 4 bases and J 3 bases; bases outside gene matches: 12. From germline, CDR1 is SGHRS and CDR2 YFSETQ. CDR3 length equals 19 residues. The CDR3 region has the DNA TGCGCCAGCAGCATGACTAGCGGGATAGTTTCGTTTGGGGCCAACGTCCTGACTTTC. Its protein product is CASSMTSGIVSFGANVLTF.

This clone was detected once. The chain recombines TRBV11-3 with TRBJ2-1; either TRBD1 or TRBD2 may supply D (5 bases each). CDR1 is SGHNT, CDR2 YENEEA, per germline. Trimming removed 1 base at V and 8 bases at J, with 9 bases between. This CDR3 contains 13 residues. CDR3 loop: CASSLVGVDEQFF. DNA of the CDR3: TGTGCCAGCAGCTTAGTGGGGGTCGATGAGCAGTTCTTC.

The CDR3 DNA follows: TGTGCCAGCAGCGGGATAGCGGGAGGAGTTAGAGATACGCAGTATTTT. It encodes CASSGIAGGVRDTQYF. V gene TRBV9 combines with J gene TRBJ2-3; 10 nucleotides agree with TRBD2. CDR1 SGDLS and CDR2 YYNGEE come from the germline V gene. This CDR3 comprises 16 residues. V trimming: 3 bases; J trimming: 5 bases; junction bases outside the gene matches: 9.

The chain is built from TRBV5-8 and TRBJ1-1, with 9 bases identical to TRBD1. This CDR3 is 14 amino acids long. After removal of 1 base from V and 7 bases from J, the junction contained 5 bases not matched to a gene. Germline-derived CDR1 and CDR2 are SGHTS and YDEGEE. The CDR3 is CASSLYRGLGEAFF. The CDR3 nucleotides read TGTGCCAGCAGCTTGTACAGGGGGCTAGGTGAAGCTTTCTTT. Combining the CDR3 with reference TRBV5-8 and TRBJ1-1 gives the whole variable domain EAGVTQSPTHLIKTRGQQATLRCSPISGHTSVYWYQQALGLGLQFLLWYDEGEERNRGNFPPRFSGRQFPNYSSELNVNALELEDSALYLCASSLYRGLGEAFFGQGTRLTVV.

The CDR3 sequence is CASSLRRLELRGNTEAFF. The CDR3 nucleotides read TGCGCCAGCAGCTTGAGGAGGCTTGAACTTAGGGGGAACACTGAAGCTTTCTTT. The rearrangement joins TRBV5-1 to TRBJ1-1, with D perhaps TRBD1 (5 bases). With 1 base removed from V and 1 base from J, the gap between germline ends came to 20 bases. CDR1 is SGHRS and CDR2 is YFSETQ in the germline V gene. CDR3 length equals 18 residues.

The chain employs TRBV7-9 and TRBJ2-3, with 8 positions matching TRBD1. Per germline, CDR1 SEHNR and CDR2 FQNEAQ (reference sequence). This CDR3 region has 14 residues. V shed 5 bases and J 2 bases; nucleotides not matched to a gene: 3. Here the CDR3 reads CASSGTGITDTQYF. In DNA form, the CDR3 reads TGTGCCAGCAGCGGGACAGGAATCACAGATACGCAGTATTTT. Complete variable domain (other parts from reference TRBV7-9 and TRBJ2-3): DTGVSQNPRHKITKRGQNVTFRCDPISEHNRLYWYRQTLGQGPEFLTYFQNEAQLEKSRLLSDRFSAERPKGSFSTLEIQRTEQGDSAMYLCASSGTGITDTQYFGPGTRLTVL.

This clone was observed a few times. CDR3: CASSLDPMNTEAFF. Here the CDR3 DNA reads TGTGCCAGCAGCTTGGACCCCATGAACACTGAAGCTTTCTTT. The J gene is TRBJ1-1, the V gene TRBV5-5; D gene unclear. V lost 0 bases and J 0 bases, leaving 6 bases between the germline ends. CDR3 length equals 14 residues. Germline V gene sequence: CDR1 SGHKS, CDR2 YYEKEE (reference sequence). Filled out from reference TRBV5-5 and TRBJ1-1, the complete variable domain reads DAGVTQSPTHLIKTRGQQVTLRCSPISGHKSVSWYQQVLGQGPQFIFQYYEKEERGRGNFPDRFSARQFPNYSSELNVNALLLGDSALYLCASSLDPMNTEAFFGQGTRLTVV.

This chain connects TRBV6-1 to TRBJ2-3; possibly TRBD2 for D (5 bases). The germline V gene encodes CDR1 MNHNS and CDR2 SASEGT. The CDR3 loop spans 16 amino acids. Trimming stripped 1 base from V and 1 base from J, with 12 bases between. The CDR3, as DNA: TGTGCCAGCAGTGAAGGGACTCTGATCGGCACAGATACGCAGTATTTT. Translation: CASSEGTLIGTDTQYF.

This chain joins TRBV7-8 and TRBJ2-7, with D perhaps matching TRBD2 (5 bases). Per the germline V gene, CDR1 is SGHVS and CDR2 is FQNEAQ. The CDR3 has 14 residues. Trimming cost V 2 bases and J 6 bases, with 14 bases left between them. The CDR3 DNA reads as TGTGCCAGCAGCTTATCCGGAGCGAGGGCCGAGCAGTACTTC. This gives the protein CASSLSGARAEQYF.

The V gene is TRBV19, the J gene TRBJ1-2; 8 bases are shared with TRBD1. The CDR3 is 15 amino acids. Trimming took 5 bases from V and 2 from J; bases not matched to a gene: 7. Germline CDR1 LNHDA, CDR2 SQIVND (reference sequence). The CDR3 here is CASSDATGANYGYTF. Here the CDR3 DNA reads TGTGCCAGTAGTGACGCGACAGGGGCCAACTATGGCTACACCTTC. The full variable domain, its missing parts supplied by reference TRBV19 and TRBJ1-2, is DGGITQSPKYLFRKEGQNVTLSCEQNLNHDAMYWYRQDPGQGLRLIYYSQIVNDFQKGDIAEGYSVSREKKESFPLTVTSAQKNPTAFYLCASSDATGANYGYTFGSGTRLTVV.